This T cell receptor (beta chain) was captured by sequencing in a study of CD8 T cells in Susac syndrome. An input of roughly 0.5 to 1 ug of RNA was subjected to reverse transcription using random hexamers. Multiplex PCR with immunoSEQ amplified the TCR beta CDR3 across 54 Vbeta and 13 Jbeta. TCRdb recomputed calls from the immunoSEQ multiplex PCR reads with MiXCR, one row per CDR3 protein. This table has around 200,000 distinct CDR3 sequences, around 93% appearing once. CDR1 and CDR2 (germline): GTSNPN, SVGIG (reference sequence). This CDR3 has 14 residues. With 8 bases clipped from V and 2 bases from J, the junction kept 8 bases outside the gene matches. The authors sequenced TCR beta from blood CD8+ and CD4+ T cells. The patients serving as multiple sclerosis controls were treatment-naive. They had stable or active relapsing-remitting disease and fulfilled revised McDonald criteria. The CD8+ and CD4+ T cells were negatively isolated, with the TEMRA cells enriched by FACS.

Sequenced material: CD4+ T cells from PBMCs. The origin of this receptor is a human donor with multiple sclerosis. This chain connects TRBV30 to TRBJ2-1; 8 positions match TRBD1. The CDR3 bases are TGTGCCCCGAAGACAGGGGAAACCTACAATGAGCAGTTCTTC. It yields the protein CAPKTGETYNEQFF.